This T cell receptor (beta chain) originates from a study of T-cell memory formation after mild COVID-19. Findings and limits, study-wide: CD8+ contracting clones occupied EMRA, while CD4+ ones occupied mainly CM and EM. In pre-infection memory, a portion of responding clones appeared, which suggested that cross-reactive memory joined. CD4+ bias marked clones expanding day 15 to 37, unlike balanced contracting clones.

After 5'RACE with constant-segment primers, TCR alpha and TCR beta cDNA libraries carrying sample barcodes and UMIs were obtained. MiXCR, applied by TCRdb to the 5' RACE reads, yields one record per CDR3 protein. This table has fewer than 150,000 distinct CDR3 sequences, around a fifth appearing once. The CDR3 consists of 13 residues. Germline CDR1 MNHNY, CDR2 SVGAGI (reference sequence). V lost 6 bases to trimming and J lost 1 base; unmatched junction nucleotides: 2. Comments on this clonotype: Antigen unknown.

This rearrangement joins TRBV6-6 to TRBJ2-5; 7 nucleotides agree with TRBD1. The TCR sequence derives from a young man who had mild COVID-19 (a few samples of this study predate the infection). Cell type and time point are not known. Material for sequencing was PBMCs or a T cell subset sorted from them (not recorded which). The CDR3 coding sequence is TGTGCCAGCAGGGGGACAGCCCAAGAGACCCAGTACTTC. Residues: CASRGTAQETQYF.